The 12 T cell receptor beta chains given below trace back to one sample, sequenced in a study of T cell repertoires in cytomegalovirus infection. No antigen has been assigned to these receptors. TCRdb passed the reads through MiXCR, listing each CDR3 protein once. The sample carries about 770,000 distinct CDR3 sequences, approximately 32% recorded once. This specimen consisted of cultured CD8+ T cells from PBMCs, obtained from culture after CMV antigen stimulation. Receptors were obtained from a human donor in good health (CMV status not recorded). Some clones in this sample may be carry-over from other donors' samples.

This clonotype was seen only a few times. This sequence joins TRBV6-5 and TRBJ1-1, with 7 bases lining up with TRBD1. Germline V gene lookup returns CDR1 MNHEY and CDR2 SVGAGI. The CDR3 has 15 amino acids. The V and J ends lost 3 bases and 0 bases, in that order; junction bases with no gene match: 4. CDR3 sequence (DNA): TGTGCCAGCAGTTATTCCGGGACAGTGAACACTGAAGCTTTCTTT. Protein: CASSYSGTVNTEAFF.

This chain connects TRBV11-3 to TRBJ2-1, with D perhaps matching TRBD1 (6 bases). Germline V gene sequence: CDR1 SGHNT, CDR2 YENEEA. The CDR3 runs to 15 residues. Deletions cut 6 bases from V and 3 bases from J, with 15 bases between. The CDR3 coding sequence is TGTGCCAGCAGGCCCTCAGGGGACGGCTACAATGAGCAGTTCTTC. Protein product: CASRPSGDGYNEQFF. Supplemented by reference TRBV11-3 and TRBJ2-1, the full variable domain reads EAGVVQSPRYKIIEKKQPVAFWCNPISGHNTLYWYLQNLGQGPELLIRYENEEAVDDSQLPKDRFSAERLKGVDSTLKIQPAELGDSAVYLCASRPSGDGYNEQFFGPGTRLTVL.

V gene TRBV2 combines with J gene TRBJ2-1, with 10 bases matching TRBD1. The length of the CDR3 is 15 residues. The ends lost 7 bases at V and 4 bases at J; junction bases unmatched: 7. Germline V lookup: CDR1 SNHLY, CDR2 FYNNEI. Here the CDR3 DNA reads TGTGCCAGCACAAGAGGACAGGGGGTATACAATGAGCAGTTCTTC. This gives the protein CASTRGQGVYNEQFF.

This clonotype was picked up a small number of times. V gene TRBV6-6 combines with J gene TRBJ2-5; the D is unclear. Germline CDR1 and CDR2: MNHNY and SVGAGI (reference sequence). Trimming took 6 bases from V and 1 from J, leaving 18 bases between them. The length of the CDR3 is 16 residues. The CDR3 protein is CASSAPGTLLQETQYF. The CDR3 DNA is TGTGCCAGCAGCGCCCCGGGCACTCTACTCCAAGAGACCCAGTACTTC.

The sample holds one count of this clonotype. The chain employs TRBV9 and TRBJ1-1, with D maybe TRBD1 (5 bases). The CDR3 extends over 15 amino acids. V was cut by 4 bases and J by 2 bases, with 15 bases left in between. Germline values: CDR1 SGDLS, CDR2 YYNGEE. The CDR3 here is CASSPPQGINTEAFF. The CDR3 DNA reads TGTGCCAGCAGCCCCCCTCAGGGAATTAACACTGAAGCTTTCTTT.

The table lists this clonotype with a few counts. The J gene is TRBJ1-2, the V gene TRBV6-1; D is possibly TRBD1 (6 bases). The CDR3 sequence is 12 residues long. Per the germline V gene, CDR1 is MNHNS and CDR2 is SASEGT. The V gene lost 7 bases and the J gene lost 8 bases, with 14 bases spanning the gap. The chain's CDR3 is CASILEGGGYTF. The DNA of the CDR3 is TGTGCCAGCATCTTGGAGGGGGGCGGCTACACCTTC.

This clonotype was counted at least ten times. The rearrangement links TRBV7-2 to TRBJ2-5; TRBD1 aligns across 9 bases. Germline-derived CDR1 and CDR2 are SGHTA and FQGNSA. The CDR3 covers 15 residues. With V trimmed by 7 bases and J by 4 bases, 10 bases remained unmatched. Here the CDR3 reads CASTPRPDRGETQYF. The DNA for the CDR3 is TGTGCCAGCACCCCTCGTCCGGACAGGGGAGAGACCCAGTACTTC.

This chain links TRBV5-1 with TRBJ2-1; TRBD2 aligns across 8 bases. Trimming removed 4 bases from V and 9 bases from J; junction bases left unmatched: 3. Germline CDR1 SGHRS, CDR2 YFSETQ. The CDR3 sequence is 12 residues long. Here the CDR3 DNA reads TGCGCCAGCAGCCCTACTAGCGGTGAGCAGTTCTTC. It yields the protein CASSPTSGEQFF.

This clonotype was detected many times. This chain uses TRBV7-9 with TRBJ2-1; D might be TRBD1 (6 bases). Trimming pared 4 bases from V and 6 bases from J, leaving 16 bases between. The CDR3 covers 15 residues. CDR1 is SEHNR and CDR2 is FQNEAQ in the germline V gene (reference sequence). The CDR3 region is CASSSPGQFFNEQFF. The DNA for the CDR3 is TGTGCCAGCAGCTCGCCTGGACAGTTCTTCAATGAGCAGTTCTTC.

This clonotype was found many times. The chain has TRBV19 and TRBJ2-6; TRBD1 is a possible D gene (5 bases). The V end lost 5 bases, the J end lost 1 base, and 9 bases lay between the germline ends. The CDR3 covers 15 residues. Germline V lookup: CDR1 LNHDA, CDR2 SQIVND (reference sequence). The CDR3 DNA is TGTGCCAGTAGTGCGACAGCTTCTGGGGCCAACGTCCTGACTTTC. This gives the protein CASSATASGANVLTF.

The rearrangement uses TRBV12-3 or TRBV12-4 and TRBJ2-5; perhaps TRBD1 as D (5 bases). V dropped 0 bases and J dropped 7 bases, with 6 bases sitting between them. The CDR3 runs to 12 residues. The DNA for the CDR3 is TGTGCCAGCAGTTTAGCGCAGGGGACCCAGTACTTC. It yields the protein CASSLAQGTQYF.

The V gene is TRBV6-5, the J gene TRBJ2-3; 9 positions agree with TRBD2. There are 17 residues in the CDR3. Germline V gene sequence: CDR1 MNHEY, CDR2 SVGAGI. Trimming cost V 4 bases and J 3 bases; bases outside gene matches: 11. The CDR3 bases are TGTGCCAGCAGTTTTTGGGCGGGGGGGCCTTTGACAGATACGCAGTATTTT. It translates to CASSFWAGGPLTDTQYF.